This is a list of T cell receptor beta chains from one sample in a study of cytomegalovirus exposure and HLA in healthy donors. The repertoire was sequenced with immunoSEQ multiplex PCR; TCRdb's copy has only in-frame clones and lacks some. This specimen shows some 96,000 clones; the ten leading clones hold 3% to 4%. The sequenced sample consisted of PBMCs. These receptors originate from a woman aged 30 to 39 in good health and CMV-seronegative. CDR3s leave out the opening cysteine and the closing phenylalanine or tryptophan.

>TRBV7-3|TRBJ2-1
ASSPSSPLQYNEQF
>TRBV6-5|TRBJ2-7
ASSYRTGSFYEQY
>TRBV9|TRBJ1-1
ASSDRDRGTEAF
>TRBV6-5|TRBJ1-5
ASSYSRGWQPQH
>TRBV15|TRBJ2-7
ATSRDLAGGGLRVSYEQY
>TRBV4-2|TRBJ2-3
ASSPGLAERATQY
>TRBV9|TRBJ1-1
ASSPRTGTVTEAF
>TRBV6-5|TRBJ2-7
ASSLTSESSEQY
>TRBV7-9|TRBJ1-1
ASSPRDRGMNTEAF
>TRBV28|TRBJ1-5
ASSFEGPQH
>TRBV9|TRBJ2-1
ASAQSGGPYNEQF
>TRBV6-5|TRBJ2-7
ASSYSGQGPYEQY
>TRBV7-6|TRBJ1-3
ASSLALRGQRIGNTIY
>TRBV5-4|TRBJ2-7
ASSLGTGPSYEQY
>TRBV12-5|TRBJ2-5
ASASGGTRGTQY
>TRBV7-3|TRBJ1-1
ASSRDRDNTEAF
>TRBV19|TRBJ2-3
ASSIRLEGADTQY
>TRBV4-2|TRBJ2-7
ASSQVGGTSGIYEQY
>TRBV7-2|TRBJ1-4
ASSPSPNEKLF
>TRBV25-1|TRBJ2-2
ASSEPGQPRPGELF
>TRBV11-2|TRBJ2-1
ASSSQGSPYNEQF